Listed below are T cell receptor beta chains from one sample, sequenced in a study of CD4 T cells in relation to SARS-CoV-2 and coronaviruses. Using immunoSEQ multiplex PCR, the repertoire was profiled, and TCRdb retains in-frame clones only, with some absent. This table has 65,000 or so clones, about 94% appearing once. Sequencing input: naive CD4+ T cells from PBMCs. The source is a human donor in good health. CDR3s include the opening cysteine and the closing phenylalanine or tryptophan. Fields, in order: CDR3 protein, CDR3 DNA, D gene, V gene, J gene. D genes are given only for firm matches.

cdr3_aa: CASSQETSGGSTQYF; cdr3_nt: TGTGCCAGCAGCCAAGAGACTAGCGGCGGATCGACCCAGTACTTC; d_call: TRBD2; v_call: TRBV3-1/TRBV3-2; j_call: TRBJ2-5
cdr3_aa: CASRPHSSGANVLTF; cdr3_nt: TGTGCCAGCAGGCCCCATTCCTCTGGGGCCAACGTCCTGACTTTC; d_call: NA; v_call: TRBV28; j_call: TRBJ2-6
cdr3_aa: CASSIRTGPGANVLTF; cdr3_nt: TGTGCCAGCAGCATAAGGACAGGGCCTGGGGCCAACGTCCTGACTTTC; d_call: TRBD1; v_call: TRBV5-4; j_call: TRBJ2-6
cdr3_aa: CASSQDVGGNTIYF; cdr3_nt: TGTGCCAGCTCCCAGGACGTGGGCGGAAACACCATATATTTT; d_call: NA; v_call: TRBV18; j_call: TRBJ1-3
cdr3_aa: CASRASGRAIQAGELFF; cdr3_nt: TGTGCCAGTAGAGCGAGCGGGAGGGCCATTCAGGCCGGGGAGCTGTTTTTT; d_call: TRBD2; v_call: TRBV19; j_call: TRBJ2-2
cdr3_aa: CASSPLRDRVSNQPQHF; cdr3_nt: TGTGCCAGCAGTCCCCTCCGGGACAGGGTTAGCAATCAGCCCCAGCATTTT; d_call: TRBD1; v_call: TRBV28; j_call: TRBJ1-5
cdr3_aa: CASSIDQETQYF; cdr3_nt: TGTGCCAGTAGTATAGATCAAGAGACCCAGTACTTC; d_call: NA; v_call: TRBV19; j_call: TRBJ2-5
cdr3_aa: CATSDRTGGNTEAFF; cdr3_nt: TGTGCCACCAGTGATCGGACAGGGGGGAACACTGAAGCTTTCTTT; d_call: TRBD1; v_call: TRBV24-1; j_call: TRBJ1-1
cdr3_aa: CASSFPGQNYEQYF; cdr3_nt: TGTGCCAGCTCATTTCCGGGACAGAACTACGAGCAGTACTTC; d_call: TRBD1; v_call: TRBV18; j_call: TRBJ2-7
cdr3_aa: CASSLGAGGLAGETQYF; cdr3_nt: TGTGCCAGCAGCTTAGGAGCGGGAGGTCTTGCGGGAGAGACCCAGTACTTC; d_call: TRBD2; v_call: TRBV7-9; j_call: TRBJ2-5